This T cell receptor (beta chain) was captured in a study of T cell repertoires in cytomegalovirus infection. On the study more broadly: The public TCR beta signatures pointed to both CMV infection and matching HLA type. Study-level points and caveats: HLA-C-restricted CMV-specific TCR beta clonotypes prevailed in the ex vivo response.

TCRdb re-analysed the reads in MiXCR, keeping a single row per CDR3 protein. The sample records 250,000 to 400,000 distinct CDR3 sequences, roughly 25% being singletons. Germline V gene data show CDR1 as MNHEY and CDR2 as SMNVEV (reference sequence). This CDR3 contains 16 residues. The ends were cut back, 2 bases at V and 3 bases at J, with 14 bases in the middle. A few counts support this clonotype. The antigen is undetermined. The chain links TRBV27 to TRBJ2-1, with D unresolved. The source was cultured PBMCs, collected from culture after CMV antigen stimulation. This sequence was found in a human donor in good health (CMV status not recorded). Some clones in this sample may be carry-over from other donors' samples. CDR3 residues: CASSLRAARYYNEQFF. The CDR3, as DNA: TGTGCCAGCAGTTTAAGAGCCGCCCGATACTACAATGAGCAGTTCTTC.